Shown below are 10 T cell receptor beta chains from a single sample sequenced in a study of OX40 agonist ivuxolimab in advanced cancers. Sequencing was performed with immunoSEQ multiplex PCR; in TCRdb, only in-frame clones are kept and a portion is missing. The sample lists 60,000 or so clones, approximately 85% occurring once. Material: CD4+ or CD8+ T cells sorted from blood, obtained in a trial of the OX40 agonist ivuxolimab. The receptors stem from an adult with an advanced solid tumor such as melanoma, head and neck, liver or kidney cancer.

CDR3 residues: CASSQGGRSYEQYF. The CDR3 DNA reads as TGCGCCAGCAGCCAAGGCGGGAGGTCTTACGAGCAGTACTTC. The V gene is TRBV4-1, the J gene TRBJ2-7; 8 bases agree with TRBD2. J was trimmed by 4 bases and V by 1 base; bases with no gene match: 3. This CDR3 contains 14 residues. Germline lookup yields CDR1 MGHRA and CDR2 YSYEKL.

This clone has only one observation. V usage is TRBV5-1 and J usage is TRBJ2-1; D might be TRBD2 (6 bases). Germline CDR1 reads SGHRS; CDR2 reads YFSETQ. Trimming removed 3 bases from V and 2 bases from J, with 9 bases in between. The CDR3 is 14 residues long. The CDR3 coding sequence is TGCGCCAGCAGCTCTGGACTAACCTACAATGAGCAGTTCTTC. This translates into CASSSGLTYNEQFF.

The CDR3 DNA is TGTGCCTGCGGCTCTGGGGCCAACGTCCTGACTTTC. It encodes CACGSGANVLTF. This chain joins TRBV6-1 and TRBJ2-6; D not resolved. This CDR3 contains 12 residues. Germline lookup yields CDR1 MNHNS and CDR2 SASEGT. Trimming left V 11 bases short and J 0 bases short, with 5 bases between.

V gene TRBV28 combines with J gene TRBJ2-1; no definite D call. V was pared by 5 bases and J by 9 bases, with 5 bases between. CDR1 is MDHEN, CDR2 SYDVKM, per germline. CDR3 length equals 10 residues. This CDR3 reads CASSKREQFF. As DNA, the CDR3 is TGTGCCAGCAGTAAACGTGAGCAGTTCTTC.

The chain couples TRBV5-8 to TRBJ2-3; the match to TRBD1 covers 9 bases. This CDR3 spans 15 amino acids. J gave up 6 bases and V 4 bases, and 9 bases lay outside the gene matches. CDR1 and CDR2 (germline): SGHTS, YDEGEE. The CDR3 sequence: CASSLAGTGTDTQYF. CDR3 coding DNA: TGTGCCAGCAGCCTCGCCGGGACAGGGACTGATACGCAGTATTTT.

The rearrangement joins TRBV5-1 to TRBJ2-5, with 11 bases matching TRBD2. The J call is in doubt because the DNA end fits TRBJ2-7 better. CDR1 is SGHRS, CDR2 YFSETQ, per germline. This CDR3 region has 16 residues. The CDR3 sequence: CASTPFTSGSSYEQYF. The CDR3 DNA is TGCGCCAGCACCCCATTCACTAGCGGGAGCTCCTACGAGCAGTACTTC.

The chain uses TRBV6-1 and TRBJ2-7, with TRBD2 matching over 8 bases. Looked up from germline, CDR1 is MNHNS and CDR2 is SASEGT. V gave up 6 bases and J gave up 3 bases; unmatched junction bases: 10. The CDR3 totals 15 residues. The chain's CDR3 is CASSPVSGSNYEQYF. For the CDR3, the DNA is TGTGCCAGCAGCCCGGTAAGCGGGAGTAACTACGAGCAGTACTTC.

V and J are TRBV5-4 and TRBJ2-2; D unresolved. V lost 0 bases, J lost 4 bases, and 7 bases lay in between. There are 14 residues in the CDR3. The germline V gene has CDR1 SGHNT and CDR2 YYREEE (reference sequence). The CDR3 sequence is CASSLGQATGELFF. CDR3 sequence (DNA): TGTGCCAGCAGCTTGGGCCAGGCCACCGGGGAGCTGTTTTTT.

The gene calls are TRBV7-9 and TRBJ2-1, with D perhaps TRBD1 (6 bases). The germline V gene has CDR1 SEHNR and CDR2 FQNEAQ (reference sequence). V dropped 2 bases and J dropped 7 bases, with 15 bases sitting between them. The CDR3 length is 15 residues. CDR3: CASSLRADQGNEQFF. The CDR3 bases are TGTGCCAGCAGCTTAAGAGCGGACCAGGGGAATGAGCAGTTCTTC.

The CDR3 is CASGPQIVAEAFF. In nucleotides, the CDR3 is TGTGCTAGTGGCCCCCAGATAGTTGCTGAAGCTTTCTTT. The chain recombines TRBV12-5 with TRBJ1-1, with no clear D. The CDR3 length is 13 residues. V was shortened by 6 bases and J by 6 bases, with 14 bases between the two germline ends. CDR1 and CDR2 from the germline V gene are LGHNT and FRNRAP.